The clone carrying this T cell receptor beta chain was seen a few times. The data were obtained in a study of type 1 and type 2 diabetes patients. The length of the CDR3 is 17 residues. V gave up 6 bases and J gave up 2 bases; unmatched junction bases: 10. CDR1 and CDR2 (germline): LNHDA, SQIVND (reference sequence). The PCR template was genomic DNA. The TCR beta CDR3 region was amplified using 30 forward and 13 reverse primers. TCRdb independently ran MiXCR on the multiplex PCR reads; one entry per CDR3 protein. The sample records more than 250,000 distinct CDR3 sequences, 47% being singletons. The sample taken for sequencing was peripheral blood mononuclear cells (PBMCs). J is TRBJ2-2 and V is TRBV19, with 9 positions matching TRBD1. The sequence was obtained from a man aged 18 to 29 with type 2 diabetes. The CDR3 region has the DNA TGTGCCAGTAGGGTTTTCACGGGACAGGGAAACACCGGGGAGCTGTTTTTT. Its protein product is CASRVFTGQGNTGELFF.